This note documents a single T cell receptor beta chain sequence. Its antigen is undetermined. The data derive from a study of shared clonotypes between healthy human individuals. Across the whole study: Per donor, three plates held CD4 naive cells, three held CD4 memory, two held CD8 naive and one held CD8 memory. Points from the study as a whole: It was the non-shared clonotypes that had lower generation probabilities than clonotypes shared by all four donors.

Deep-level assay runs were performed. As handled by the study authors: Filtering was not the same, since immunoSEQ gave junction-only sequences without quality scores. TCRdb's table, derived via immunoSEQ multiplex PCR, lists solely in-frame clones and lacks some. For V, J and clone size, that table is used; D and trimming come from the DNA. The table records 2.3 million or so clones, approximately 95% of them present only once. The V gene lost 3 bases and the J gene lost 4 bases, with 16 bases spanning the gap. Per germline, CDR1 SGHRS and CDR2 YFSETQ. The CDR3 sequence is 15 residues long. The rearrangement links TRBV5-1 to TRBJ1-2; D remains unclear. The receptor was isolated from a man aged 18 to 30 in good health. Some clones in this sample may be carry-over from other donors' samples. What was sequenced was naive CD4+ T cells from PBMCs. This sample's subset: CD45RA+ positively selected. The CDR3, as DNA: TGCGCCAGCAGCTCACGACGGGAGAGTTCCTATGGCTACACCTTC. Translated: CASSSRRESSYGYTF.